The rows below give T cell receptor beta chains drawn from one sample of a study of memory CD4+ T cells and cytomegalovirus serostatus. Repertoires were generated with immunoSEQ multiplex PCR, while TCRdb's copy carries only in-frame clones and drops some. There are around 50,000 clones in the sample; 60% to 80% occur only once, and 0.67% lies in the top ten. The sample consisted of memory CD4+ T cells from blood. All receptors come from an adult in good health and CMV-seronegative. CDR3s include the opening cysteine and the closing phenylalanine or tryptophan. The order of the fields is CDR3 length, J gene, clone size, D gene, V gene, CDR3 DNA, CDR3 protein. D genes are given only for firm matches. Size is stated for part of the rows, as once, few or many counts, or as a class when the clone is expanded.

>15|TRBJ2-6|NA|NA|TRBV18
TGTGCCAGCTCACCTTCGACAGCAGGGGCCAACGTCCTGACTTTC
CASSPSTAGANVLTF
>15|TRBJ2-1|NA|NA|TRBV10-1
TGCGCCAGCAGTGAGAGGCTAGCCCCGGAGAATGAGCAGTTCTTC
CASSERLAPENEQFF
>14|TRBJ1-4|NA|NA|TRBV6-6
TGTGCCAGCAGCGGGCCAGCAACTAATGAAAAACTGTTTTTT
CASSGPATNEKLFF
>15|TRBJ1-1|NA|NA|TRBV7-9
TGTGCCAGCAGCATACGGGAGTTACCGAACACTGAAGCTTTCTTT
CASSIRELPNTEAFF
>15|TRBJ2-3|NA|TRBD2|TRBV13
TGTGCCAGCCAACGACGGGACTACGGCACAGATACGCAGTATTTT
CASQRRDYGTDTQYF
>14|TRBJ2-7|NA|TRBD2|TRBV7-2
TGTGCCAGCAGCCGGGACAATAGCGGGATTGAGCAGTACTTC
CASSRDNSGIEQYF
>19|TRBJ2-7|NA|TRBD2|TRBV7-9
TGTGCCAGCAGGGGACTAGCGGGAGGGCCTCCCTGGGGGAGTGGAGAGCAGTACTTC
CASRGLAGGPPWGSGEQYF
>15|TRBJ2-7|NA|NA|TRBV4-2
TGTGCCAGCAGCCAAGCGGCTGGGAGCTCCTACGAGCAGTACTTC
CASSQAAGSSYEQYF
>14|TRBJ1-5|NA|NA|TRBV5-1
TGCGCCAGCAGCTTGAAAGGGGGGAATCAGCCCCAGCATTTT
CASSLKGGNQPQHF
>17|TRBJ2-2|NA|NA|TRBV10-3
TGTGCCATACAAGAGCAGTGGGGACGCGCGAACACCGGGGAGCTGTTTTTT
CAIQEQWGRANTGELFF
>14|TRBJ1-4|NA|NA|TRBV6-5
TGTGCCAGCAGGGACGGATCAACTAATGAAAAACTGTTTTTT
CASRDGSTNEKLFF
>16|TRBJ1-2|NA|NA|TRBV5-1
TGCGCCAGCAGCTTCCAAACAGGGAAGACTAACTATGGCTACACCTTC
CASSFQTGKTNYGYTF
>14|TRBJ2-1|NA|NA|TRBV2
TGTGCCAGCAGGGGGGCAGGGGAATACAATGAGCAGTTCTTC
CASRGAGEYNEQFF
>16|TRBJ2-1|NA|NA|TRBV5-1
TGCGCCAGCAGCGTCCCGAGGAGCCCTTACTACAATGAGCAGTTCTTC
CASSVPRSPYYNEQFF
>18|TRBJ2-1|few|TRBD2|TRBV18
TGTGCCAGCTCACCGGAACAGGGGTGGCTAGCGGGAGGTAATGAGCAGTTCTTC
CASSPEQGWLAGGNEQFF
>18|TRBJ2-1|NA|NA|TRBV7-2
TGTGCCAGCAGCTTATTTGCGGCGGTGGGAGGACTCTACAATGAGCAGTTCTTC
CASSLFAAVGGLYNEQFF
>16|TRBJ2-5|NA|TRBD2|TRBV19
TGTGCCAGTAGTATATCTACCGGGACTAAACAAGAGACCCAGTACTTC
CASSISTGTKQETQYF
>13|TRBJ1-1|NA|TRBD1|TRBV29-1
TGCAGCGTTGACCCGGACAGGGGGACTGAAGCTTTCTTT
CSVDPDRGTEAFF
>16|TRBJ2-2|NA|NA|TRBV5-4
TGTGCCAGCAGCTTGGGGGTGAAGGTGAACACCGGGGAGCTGTTTTTT
CASSLGVKVNTGELFF
>13|TRBJ1-2|NA|NA|TRBV30
TGTGCCTGGAGTAGAGGACCCTACTATGGCTACACCTTC
CAWSRGPYYGYTF
>12|TRBJ1-1|NA|NA|TRBV19
TGTGCCAGCATGCGGGAACAGTATGAATCTTTCTTT
CASMREQYESFF
>14|TRBJ2-7|NA|NA|TRBV6-5
TGTGCCAGCAGTCCCGGGGACGGGACCTACGAGCAGTACTTC
CASSPGDGTYEQYF
>12|TRBJ2-1|NA|NA|TRBV7-9
TGTGCCAGCAGCTTGGAACGCGGCGAGCAGTTCTTC
CASSLERGEQFF
>15|TRBJ2-1|few|TRBD1|TRBV5-1
TGCGCCAGCAGGCGAGACCGGGACAGGGGAAATGAGCAGTTCTTC
CASRRDRDRGNEQFF
>11|TRBJ2-1|NA|NA|TRBV6-5
TGTGCCAGCAGTTACATGGGTGAGCAGTTCTTC
CASSYMGEQFF
>16|TRBJ1-6|NA|NA|TRBV28
TGTGCCAGCAGTGGGACCGAGGGGTTTCGAGGATCACCCCTCCACTTT
CASSGTEGFRGSPLHF
>17|TRBJ1-1|NA|NA|TRBV9
TGTGCCAGCAGCGTCGTTTTGCAATGGGCCCCGAACACTGAAGCTTTCTTT
CASSVVLQWAPNTEAFF
>13|TRBJ1-2|NA|NA|TRBV10-3
TGTGCCACTAGGATGGAGGTTGACTATGGCTACACCTTC
CATRMEVDYGYTF
>17|TRBJ2-7|NA|NA|TRBV5-1
TGCGCCAGCAGCTTGTTCCCCGGCGGCAGCACCTCCTACGAGCAGTACTTC
CASSLFPGGSTSYEQYF
>17|TRBJ2-1|few|TRBD2|TRBV11-2
TGTGCCAGCAGCTTAGTGGCTAGCGGGAGGGCCTTAGATGAGCAGTTCTTC
CASSLVASGRALDEQFF
>13|TRBJ1-5|few|TRBD1|TRBV18
TGTGCCAGCTCACGGGACAGTTCTCAGCCCCAGCATTTT
CASSRDSSQPQHF
>17|TRBJ2-7|once|TRBD1|TRBV6-4
TGTGCCAGCAGTGCTCTACCTTCCTCGACAGGGCCCTACGAGCAGTACTTC
CASSALPSSTGPYEQYF
>14|TRBJ1-3|NA|TRBD1|TRBV30
TGTGCCTGGAGTGTACAGGGGACTCGAGGCACCATATATTTT
CAWSVQGTRGTIYF
>14|TRBJ2-7|NA|NA|TRBV30
TGTGCCTGGAGTAATGCGGCACCGACCTACGAGCAGTACTTC
CAWSNAAPTYEQYF
>18|TRBJ2-1|NA|TRBD2|TRBV11-3
TGTGCCAGCAGCTTAGGGGGGAGCGGGAGGCCTCAGGGGTATGAGCAGTTCTTC
CASSLGGSGRPQGYEQFF
>15|TRBJ2-7|NA|TRBD2|TRBV28
TGTGCCAGCAGATCTGGACTAGCGGGGAACTACGAGCAGTACTTC
CASRSGLAGNYEQYF
>14|TRBJ2-7|NA|NA|TRBV27
TGTGCCAGCAGTCGACCAGGATTCTCCTACGAGCAGTACTTC
CASSRPGFSYEQYF
>14|TRBJ1-1|NA|NA|TRBV2
TGTGCCAGCAGTGAAACAGGCGTGAACACTGAAGCTTTCTTT
CASSETGVNTEAFF
>14|TRBJ1-2|NA|TRBD1|TRBV7-3
TGTGCCAGCAGCGAGGGACAGACTAACTATGGCTACACCTTC
CASSEGQTNYGYTF
>15|TRBJ2-2|NA|TRBD2|TRBV18
TGTGCCAGCTCACTCAGCGGGGGAAACACCGGGGAGCTGTTTTTT
CASSLSGGNTGELFF
>13|TRBJ1-1|NA|NA|TRBV7-9
TGTGCCAGCAGCTTAGCGGAGGGGACTGAAGCTTTCTTT
CASSLAEGTEAFF
>17|TRBJ2-7|NA|TRBD2|TRBV5-6
TGTGCCAGCAGCTTACAATCCCGGACTAGTCAGTACTACGAGCAGTACTTC
CASSLQSRTSQYYEQYF
>14|TRBJ2-7|NA|TRBD2|TRBV6-1
TGTGCCAGCAGGCTAGCGGGAGGGCCATACGAGCAGTACTTC
CASRLAGGPYEQYF
>14|TRBJ1-2|NA|NA|TRBV28
TGTGCCAGCAGTTTTGGGTCGGGGTCTCATGGCTACACCTTC
CASSFGSGSHGYTF
>13|TRBJ2-7|NA|NA|TRBV7-6
TGTGCCAGCAGCCGTACGGACGACTACGAGCAGTACTTC
CASSRTDDYEQYF
>16|TRBJ2-3|NA|NA|TRBV5-1
TGCGCCAGCAGCTTCGAGGGGATTAGCGGCACAGATACGCAGTATTTT
CASSFEGISGTDTQYF
>16|TRBJ2-5|NA|TRBD2|TRBV29-1
TGCAGCGCATTAGGAGGGACTAGCGGGAGGGTACAGACCCAGTACTTC
CSALGGTSGRVQTQYF
>13|TRBJ2-3|few|NA|TRBV7-8
TGTGCCAGCAATAAGCGGGGCACAGATACGCAGTATTTT
CASNKRGTDTQYF
>14|TRBJ2-7|once|TRBD2|TRBV6-1
TGTGCCAGCAGACCTGCGGGAGGGAGGTACGAGCAGTACTTC
CASRPAGGRYEQYF
>13|TRBJ2-1|NA|NA|TRBV11-3
TGTGCCAGCAGCGCTGGGCCCCGGGATGAGCAGTTCTTC
CASSAGPRDEQFF
>13|TRBJ2-1|once|NA|TRBV11-2
TGTGCCAGCAGCGCCATTGTGGGCAATGAGCAGTTCTTC
CASSAIVGNEQFF
>15|TRBJ2-5|NA|TRBD1|TRBV14
TGTGCCAGCAGCCCTCCGGGGACAGGACGCCGGACCCAGTACTTC
CASSPPGTGRRTQYF
>13|TRBJ2-3|NA|NA|TRBV7-9
TGTGCCAGCAGCTTAGTGCTCACAGATACGCAGTATTTT
CASSLVLTDTQYF
>15|TRBJ2-3|NA|TRBD2|TRBV5-4
TGTGCCAGCAGCCTCGATAGCGGGAGAACAGATACGCAGTATTTT
CASSLDSGRTDTQYF
>15|TRBJ2-1|NA|NA|TRBV6-1
TGTGCCAGCAGTGAAAGGGGGGAGGCGAGGAATGAGCAGTTCTTC
CASSERGEARNEQFF
>17|TRBJ1-5|NA|TRBD1|TRBV15
TGTGCCACCAGCAGAGGGCCCGACAGGGGATATGACCAGCCCCAGCATTTT
CATSRGPDRGYDQPQHF
>14|TRBJ2-1|NA|TRBD1|TRBV6-5
TGTGCCAGCAGTGCCGGGACAGCCAACAATGAGCAGTTCTTC
CASSAGTANNEQFF
>15|TRBJ2-3|NA|TRBD2|TRBV10-1
TGCGCCAGCAGTCCGGGACTAGCGGGATCAGATACGCAGTATTTT
CASSPGLAGSDTQYF
>16|TRBJ2-7|NA|TRBD2|TRBV11-3
TGTGCCAGCAGCCCAGGGACTAGCGGGAGCGGCAACGAGCAGTACTTC
CASSPGTSGSGNEQYF
>12|TRBJ2-7|NA|TRBD1|TRBV6-1
TGTGCCAGCAGTGGGACAGGGAGAGAGCAGTACTTC
CASSGTGREQYF